Each of the 8 T cell receptor beta chains below was sequenced from the same sample in a study of lymphopenia after photon versus proton radiotherapy. Sequencing used immunoSEQ multiplex PCR; TCRdb keeps in-frame clones, though not all of them. The sample contains 50,000 to 70,000 clones, approximately 86% of which appear only once. This specimen was peripheral blood, taken from a patient treated with proton-based radiotherapy. The source is a man older than 75 with esophageal cancer.

V is TRBV18 and J is TRBJ2-7; 9 bases fit TRBD1. This CDR3 spans 15 amino acids. Germline loops: CDR1 KGHSH, CDR2 LQKENI. The V gene end was trimmed by 2 bases and the J gene end by 5 bases; junction bases not matched to a gene: 7. The CDR3 DNA follows: TGTGCCAGCTCACCATCGGGACAGGGAAGGAACGAGCAGTACTTC. Protein: CASSPSGQGRNEQYF.

The gene calls are TRBV6-6 and TRBJ2-1, with a weak D call TRBD2 (6 bases). The CDR3 runs to 16 residues. Trimming took 0 bases from V and 4 from J, leaving 13 bases between them. Germline loops: CDR1 MNHNY, CDR2 SVGAGI (reference sequence). The CDR3, as DNA: TGTGCCAGCAGTTACTCGGTGTCGGGGGTATACAATGAGCAGTTCTTC. Translating gives CASSYSVSGVYNEQFF.

This clone was detected only once. The rearrangement links TRBV11-3 to TRBJ2-5; 7 bases map to TRBD1. The junction had 14 bases not matched to a gene; V was cut back by 5 bases and J by 5 bases. Germline CDR1 is SGHNT and CDR2 is YENEEA. The CDR3 spans 16 residues. CDR3 coding DNA: TGTGCCAGCAGCCCAGGCTTACAGGGGCAGGGGGAGACCCAGTACTTC. Its translation is CASSPGLQGQGETQYF.

This clone came up once. The germline gene is not matched at one end of the junction; a read error may be the cause. The chain employs TRBV19 and TRBJ1-3; a weak D match, TRBD1 (5 bases). CDR1 is LNHDA and CDR2 is SQIVND in the germline V gene (reference sequence). This CDR3 spans 15 amino acids. The CDR3 sequence: CASSIGAGPGSTIYF. The DNA of the CDR3 is TGTGCCAGTAGTATCGGGGCAGGACCGGGAAGCACCATATATTTT.

The chain combines TRBV7-9 with TRBJ2-7, with 9 bases aligning to TRBD1. V shed 6 bases and J 3 bases; nucleotides not matched to a gene: 9. CDR1 and CDR2 (germline): SEHNR, FQNEAQ (reference sequence). The CDR3 consists of 15 residues. The CDR3 DNA reads TGTGCCAGCAGTTCAGCCGGGACAGGGTTCTACGAGCAGTACTTC. Protein product: CASSSAGTGFYEQYF.

The genes are TRBV5-1 and TRBJ2-1, with TRBD2 matching over 7 bases. J was trimmed by 9 bases and V by 4 bases; bases with no gene match: 7. CDR3 length: 13 amino acids. The germline V gene has CDR1 SGHRS and CDR2 YFSETQ. The CDR3 region is CASSGGTTAEQFF. CDR3 nucleotide sequence: TGCGCCAGCAGCGGAGGGACTACGGCTGAGCAGTTCTTC.

This clone was found once. The gene calls are TRBV10-3 and TRBJ2-5, with 9 bases that match TRBD2. Per the germline V gene, CDR1 is ENHRY and CDR2 is SYGVKD. This CDR3 is built from 13 residues. Germline trimming cut 11 bases from V and 4 bases from J; bases unmatched to any gene: 8. DNA for the CDR3: TGTGCCGGACAGCGGGGGGCTGGAGAGACCCAGTACTTC. It codes for CAGQRGAGETQYF.

V usage is TRBV21-1 and J usage is TRBJ2-5; TRBD2, as called in the table, went unchecked against the DNA. TRBV21-1 is termed a pseudogene. This CDR3 spans 15 amino acids. The CDR3 loop is CASSDSERERQTQYF. The CDR3 DNA reads as TGTGCCAGCAGCGATTCTGAGCGGGAGAGACAGACCCAGTACTTC.